The 31 T cell receptor beta chains below come from one sample, sequenced in a study of low-dose radiotherapy and immunotherapy resistance in tumors. TRAV and TRBV primers primed cDNA for both TCRalpha and TCRbeta. The TCRs were subjected to amplification over approximately 20 PCR cycles employing a constant-region primer in conjunction with a V-primer adapter. Each CDR3 protein is one row after TCRdb ran MiXCR on the reads. Of nearly 60,000 distinct CDR3 sequences in the sample, 20% to 25% were seen once. The time point here: after trial treatment. The treatment was: LDRT plus nivolumab, ipilimumab, low-dose cyclophosphamide and aspirin (RACIN trial). The sequencing used PBMCs, collected after low-dose radiotherapy plus immunotherapy. The receptors were sampled from a male donor with prostate cancer.

The chain carries TRBV20-1 and TRBJ1-5; D gene ambiguous. Germline V gene lookup returns CDR1 DFQATT and CDR2 SNEGSKA (reference sequence). The CDR3 extends over 16 amino acids. V was trimmed by 1 base and J by 6 bases, leaving 19 bases between them. The CDR3 reads CSARALRFGVGQPQHF. DNA for the CDR3: TGCAGTGCTAGAGCCCTTAGGTTCGGGGTCGGTCAGCCCCAGCATTTT.

This clonotype was observed many times. The rearrangement links TRBV30 to TRBJ2-7; 12 nucleotides line up with TRBD2. CDR1 and CDR2 from the germline V gene are GTSNPN and SVGIG (reference sequence). This CDR3 has 17 residues. V shed 2 bases, J shed 0 bases, and the junction held 8 bases outside the gene matches. In DNA, the CDR3 is TGTGCCTGGAGTACCTCCGGGACTAGCGGGTACTCCTACGAGCAGTACTTC. Protein: CAWSTSGTSGYSYEQYF. The full variable domain, completed using reference TRBV30 and TRBJ2-7, is SQTIHQWPATLVQPVGSPLSLECTVEGTSNPNLYWYRQAAGRGLQLLFYSVGIGQISSEVPQNLSASRPQDRQFILSSKKLLLSDSGFYLCAWSTSGTSGYSYEQYFGPGTRLTVT.

The chain is built from TRBV3-1 and TRBJ1-1; 9 bases match TRBD1. CDR3 length: 12 amino acids. Germline assignment: CDR1 LGHDT and CDR2 YNNKEL (reference sequence). The ends lost 4 bases at V and 7 bases at J; junction bases unmatched: 1. The CDR3: CASSRGQGEAFF. As DNA, the CDR3 is TGTGCCAGCAGCCGGGGACAGGGTGAAGCTTTCTTT.

As regards this clonotype: A far larger clone is just one base off, so this is likely a read error. The rearrangement links TRBV6-1 to TRBJ2-7, with 9 bases that match TRBD2. Trimming took 5 bases from V and 7 from J; bases not matched to a gene: 21. The CDR3 length is 18 residues. Germline V gene sequence: CDR1 MNHNS, CDR2 SASEGT. The CDR3 reads CASSYRRSREGSYNEQYF. CDR3 DNA: TGTGCCAGCAGTTACCGCCGCTCGCGGGAGGGCTCCTACAATGAGCAGTACTTC.

The sample holds many counts of this clonotype. The chain employs TRBV10-3 and TRBJ2-1; 7 bases map to TRBD2. The CDR3 is made up of 13 amino acids. Germline values: CDR1 ENHRY, CDR2 SYGVKD. V dropped 8 bases and J dropped 4; count of bases not matched to a gene: 5. CDR3 residues: CAISVSGYNEQFF. CDR3 in DNA: TGTGCCATCTCGGTTAGCGGGTACAATGAGCAGTTCTTC.

As for this clonotype: This probably arose from a read error, given a far larger clone one base away. V and J are TRBV5-1 and TRBJ2-1, with D possibly matching TRBD1 (5 bases). This CDR3 comprises 15 residues. V dropped 4 bases and J dropped 10 bases, with 21 bases sitting between them. The germline V gene has CDR1 SGHRS and CDR2 YFSETQ. This CDR3 reads CASSVGAAVSHEQFF. CDR3 nucleotide sequence: TGCGCCAGCAGCGTTGGGGCCGCGGTTAGCCACGAGCAGTTCTTC.

The chain carries TRBV20-1 and TRBJ1-1; the D gene is possibly TRBD1 (6 bases). Trimming took off 2 bases at V and 2 bases at J, with 9 bases between the two ends. The CDR3 totals 13 residues. Germline V CDR1 and CDR2: DFQATT, SNEGSKA (reference sequence). The CDR3 here is CSARPGANTEAFF. CDR3 nucleotide sequence: TGCAGTGCTAGACCAGGGGCTAACACTGAAGCTTTCTTT.

This clonotype was recorded a few times. A read error may account for a junction end that differs from germline. V usage is TRBV25-1 and J usage is TRBJ2-7; TRBD2 matches 7 bases. There are 14 residues in the CDR3. Germline CDR1 reads MGHDK; CDR2 reads SYGVNS. CDR3 nucleotide sequence: TGTGCCAGCAGTGTGGGGGAGGGATCCTACGTGCAGTACTTC. Encoded protein: CASSVGEGSYVQYF.

This clonotype has ten or more counts. V and J are TRBV14 and TRBJ2-7, with 7 bases that match TRBD1. Per the germline V gene, CDR1 is SGHDN and CDR2 is FVKESK. J gave up 4 bases and V 4 bases, and 7 bases lay outside the gene matches. CDR3 length: 14 amino acids. The CDR3 DNA reads TGTGCCAGCAGCCCGGGGACAGTTTTGTACGAGCAGTACTTC. Translating gives CASSPGTVLYEQYF.

This clonotype has at least ten counts. The chain carries TRBV29-1 and TRBJ1-1; D unclear. Germline assignment: CDR1 SQVTM and CDR2 ANQGSEA. V lost 7 bases and J lost 0, with 21 bases in between. The CDR3 is made up of 16 amino acids. The CDR3, as DNA: TGCAGCGCCACGAGCCGGGCCACACTCATGAACACTGAAGCTTTCTTT. Encoded protein: CSATSRATLMNTEAFF.

Many counts were recorded for this clonotype. The chain combines TRBV20-1 with TRBJ2-7, with TRBD2 matching 9 bases. The CDR3 loop spans 13 amino acids. The germline V gene has CDR1 DFQATT and CDR2 SNEGSKA (reference sequence). The V and J ends lost 3 bases and 2 bases, in that order; junction bases with no gene match: 2. The CDR3 DNA follows: TGCAGTGCTAGCGGACTAGCGACCTACGAGCAGTACTTC. This encodes CSASGLATYEQYF.

The V and J genes are TRBV2 and TRBJ2-1; D may correspond to TRBD1 or TRBD2 (5 bases each). This CDR3 region has 15 residues. In germline, CDR1 is SNHLY, CDR2 FYNNEI. V was trimmed by 2 bases and J by 9 bases, leaving 17 bases between them. The CDR3 bases are TGTGCCAGCAGTGAAACTTTTTTGGCTGGGGGTGAGCAGTTCTTC. Residues: CASSETFLAGGEQFF.

In its sample, this clonotype was seen many times. The chain recombines TRBV28 with TRBJ2-7; TRBD1 matches at 9 bases. This CDR3 has 15 amino acids. V was clipped by 5 bases and J by 4 bases; unmatched bases: 9. The V gene's germline CDR1 is MDHEN and CDR2 SYDVKM. CDR3 in DNA: TGTGCCAGCAGTCCGTCCGGGACAGGGTCGTACGAGCAGTACTTC. It specifies CASSPSGTGSYEQYF.

This clonotype came up many times. This sequence joins TRBV28 and TRBJ2-1; D not resolved. Trimming pared 3 bases from V and 7 bases from J, leaving 4 bases between. The germline CDR1 and CDR2 sequences are MDHEN and SYDVKM. The CDR3 is 11 amino acids. CDR3 region: CASSFVNEQFF. The DNA of the CDR3 is TGTGCCAGCAGTTTTGTAAATGAGCAGTTCTTC. The whole variable domain, filled in from reference TRBV28 and TRBJ2-1, reads DVKVTQSSRYLVKRTGEKVFLECVQDMDHENMFWYRQDPGLGLRLIYFSYDVKMKEKGDIPEGYSVSREKKERFSLILESASTNQTSMYLCASSFVNEQFFGPGTRLTVL.

The V and J genes are TRBV24-1 and TRBJ2-2; D is possibly TRBD1 (5 bases). The CDR3 extends over 16 amino acids. Germline lookup yields CDR1 KGHDR and CDR2 SFDVKD. V was clipped by 1 base and J by 6 bases, with 14 bases between them. The CDR3 DNA reads as TGTGCCACCAGTGATTTTGGGCAGGGTGGAGCCGGGGAGCTGTTTTTT. It specifies CATSDFGQGGAGELFF.

The sample holds one count of this clonotype. The rearrangement uses TRBV2 and TRBJ2-4; 8 positions match TRBD2. Germline trimming cut 3 bases from V and 7 bases from J; bases unmatched to any gene: 5. This CDR3 is 14 amino acids long. Germline V gives CDR1 SNHLY, CDR2 FYNNEI. The CDR3 DNA sequence: TGTGCCAGCAGTGATTCCGGGAGGGGCAACATTCAGTACTTC. Its translation: CASSDSGRGNIQYF. Supplemented by reference TRBV2 and TRBJ2-4, the full variable domain reads EPEVTQTPSHQVTQMGQEVILRCVPISNHLYFYWYRQILGQKVEFLVSFYNNEISEKSEIFDDQFSVERPDGSNFTLKIRSTKLEDSAMYFCASSDSGRGNIQYFGAGTRLSVL.

This clonotype came up many times. The chain employs TRBV3-1 and TRBJ2-5; 10 nucleotides match TRBD1. The V and J ends lost 4 bases and 2 bases, in that order; junction bases with no gene match: 7. There are 16 residues in the CDR3. Looked up from germline, CDR1 is LGHDT and CDR2 is YNNKEL (reference sequence). CDR3 DNA sequence: TGTGCCAGCAGCCCCTCGGACAGGGGGAGGCAAGAGACCCAGTACTTC. This sequence encodes CASSPSDRGRQETQYF.

This clonotype was seen many times. The chain links TRBV2 to TRBJ2-1, with unresolved D. V was trimmed by 6 bases and J by 6 bases, leaving 15 bases between them. The CDR3 length is 14 residues. CDR1 and CDR2 from the germline V gene are SNHLY and FYNNEI. CDR3 sequence: CASRSLSGPNEQFF. Written as DNA, the CDR3 is TGTGCCAGCAGGTCATTGTCAGGCCCCAATGAGCAGTTCTTC. The whole variable domain, filled in from reference TRBV2 and TRBJ2-1, reads EPEVTQTPSHQVTQMGQEVILRCVPISNHLYFYWYRQILGQKVEFLVSFYNNEISEKSEIFDDQFSVERPDGSNFTLKIRSTKLEDSAMYFCASRSLSGPNEQFFGPGTRLTVL.

J is TRBJ2-7 and V is TRBV5-5; 10 positions agree with TRBD1. From germline, CDR1 is SGHKS and CDR2 YYEKEE (reference sequence). The CDR3 extends over 15 amino acids. The V segment lost 4 bases and the J segment 5 bases; nucleotides outside the gene matches: 9. This CDR3 is CASSPTGQGRDEQYF. CDR3 DNA sequence: TGTGCCAGCAGCCCGACGGGACAGGGGAGAGACGAGCAGTACTTC. The complete variable domain, with remaining parts taken from reference TRBV5-5 and TRBJ2-7, reads DAGVTQSPTHLIKTRGQQVTLRCSPISGHKSVSWYQQVLGQGPQFIFQYYEKEERGRGNFPDRFSARQFPNYSSELNVNALLLGDSALYLCASSPTGQGRDEQYFGPGTRLTVT.

This clonotype was recorded many times. The rearrangement joins TRBV7-2 to TRBJ1-2; D is possibly TRBD1 (5 bases). Trimming left V 2 bases short and J 2 bases short, with 9 bases between. Germline CDR1 is SGHTA and CDR2 is FQGNSA. The CDR3 has 14 residues. As DNA, the CDR3 is TGTGCCAGCAGCTTATCGCGGGGGAACTATGGCTACACCTTC. Amino acids: CASSLSRGNYGYTF.

The chain combines TRBV29-1 with TRBJ2-1, with a weak D call TRBD2 (5 bases). Per germline, CDR1 SQVTM and CDR2 ANQGSEA. Trimming removed 8 bases from V and 8 bases from J, with 13 bases in between. This CDR3 has 11 residues. The chain's CDR3 is CSIRTGDEQFF. The CDR3 DNA reads TGCAGCATCAGGACTGGCGATGAGCAGTTCTTC.

The J gene is TRBJ2-7, the V gene TRBV7-9; no definite D call. Trimming left V 5 bases short and J 5 bases short, with 10 bases between. Germline CDR1 SEHNR, CDR2 FQNEAQ (reference sequence). CDR3 length equals 12 residues. The CDR3 spells CASSPTQNEQYF. The CDR3 nucleotides are TGTGCCAGCAGCCCAACCCAAAACGAGCAGTACTTC.

In this sample, this clonotype turned up many times. This rearrangement joins TRBV3-1 to TRBJ2-5, with D maybe TRBD2 (5 bases). The V gene's germline CDR1 is LGHDT and CDR2 YNNKEL (reference sequence). Trimming removed 0 bases from V and 0 bases from J, with 14 bases in between. The CDR3 covers 17 residues. CDR3 nucleotides: TGTGCCAGCAGCCAAGATCGACTATACGCCTACCAAGAGACCCAGTACTTC. The encoded protein is CASSQDRLYAYQETQYF.

This clonotype qualifies as medium-sized. This chain uses TRBV28 with TRBJ1-2; TRBD1 matches 9 bases. CDR1 MDHEN and CDR2 SYDVKM come from the germline V gene. Trimming took 6 bases from V and 5 from J; bases not matched to a gene: 10. CDR3 size: 15 residues. The CDR3 here is CASRAQGAYLYGYTF. The CDR3 nucleotides read TGTGCCAGCAGGGCACAGGGGGCGTATTTGTATGGCTACACCTTC.

This clonotype occurred many times. V gene TRBV2 combines with J gene TRBJ2-1, with TRBD2 matching over 8 bases. The CDR3 has 16 amino acids. Trimming took 2 bases from V and 7 from J; bases not matched to a gene: 10. Germline V gene sequence: CDR1 SNHLY, CDR2 FYNNEI. CDR3 nucleotide sequence: TGTGCCAGCAGTGAATGGGTGGGGACTAGTAAAAATGAGCAGTTCTTC. Translating gives CASSEWVGTSKNEQFF.

The table lists this clonotype with many counts. In nucleotides, the CDR3 is TGTGCCATCAGTGAGTCAGGGACAGGGCCTACATACTACGAGCAGTACTTC. Translated: CAISESGTGPTYYEQYF. The chain uses TRBV10-3 and TRBJ2-7, with 9 bases that match TRBD1. Germline assignment: CDR1 ENHRY and CDR2 SYGVKD. Unmatched junction bases numbered 9, after V lost 0 bases and J lost 3 bases. The CDR3 has 17 residues.

This clonotype showed up many times. The genes are TRBV6-6 and TRBJ2-7; D might be TRBD2 (5 bases). The CDR3 contains 14 residues. V lost 6 bases and J 0 bases, leaving 12 bases between the germline ends. The V gene's germline CDR1 is MNHNY and CDR2 SVGAGI (reference sequence). The CDR3 nucleotides read TGTGCCAGCAGCTCTTTGGGGAGCTCCTACGAGCAGTACTTC. This sequence encodes CASSSLGSSYEQYF.

The chain is built from TRBV20-1 and TRBJ2-5; 10 bases agree with TRBD2. The trim removed 5 bases at V and 1 base at J, leaving 7 bases unmatched. The CDR3 has 15 residues. Germline CDR1 is DFQATT and CDR2 is SNEGSKA (reference sequence). CDR3 residues: CSAPGVAGGQETQYF. In nucleotides, the CDR3 is TGCAGTGCTCCCGGGGTAGCGGGGGGCCAAGAGACCCAGTACTTC.

This clonotype was counted ten times or more. This chain uses TRBV11-2 with TRBJ2-5; maybe TRBD1 (5 bases). Germline V gene lookup returns CDR1 SGHAT and CDR2 FQNNGV. CDR3 length: 14 amino acids. Trimming took off 5 bases at V and 1 base at J, with 11 bases between the two ends. The CDR3 here is CASSKDSFQETQYF. For the CDR3, the DNA is TGTGCCAGCAGCAAAGACAGTTTCCAAGAGACCCAGTACTTC.

This clonotype was counted ten times or more. The chain combines TRBV6-2 or TRBV6-3 with TRBJ1-6; no definite D call. This CDR3 has 14 residues. Germline V gene lookup returns CDR1 MNHEY and CDR2 SVGEGT. V gave up 0 bases and J gave up 10 bases, with 10 bases separating them. The CDR3 DNA reads as TGTGCCAGCAGTTACTCGACGGGGTCCTCACCCCTCCACTTT. Amino acids: CASSYSTGSSPLHF.

This clonotype was recorded at least ten times. This rearrangement joins TRBV20-1 to TRBJ1-1; D remains unclear. V gave up 0 bases and J gave up 4 bases, with 6 bases separating them. Looked up from germline, CDR1 is DFQATT and CDR2 is SNEGSKA (reference sequence). The CDR3 runs 12 residues. The CDR3 here is CSARDRLTEAFF. DNA of the CDR3: TGCAGTGCTAGAGATCGTCTCACTGAAGCTTTCTTT.